This T cell receptor (beta chain) was found in a study of blood T cell repertoires in COVID-19. Overall study: Some COVID-19 samples were acute and others convalescent; all came from the United States, Italy and Spain.

Per the original methods: Using reference gene primer amplification, nucleated cell counts were estimated. TCRdb's copy holds only in-frame clones and misses some; the assay was immunoSEQ multiplex PCR. D and trimming come from the DNA, and the V and J calls and clone size come from that table. The sample consists of approximately 190,000 clones, about 86% of them appearing once. The sample holds one count of this clone. The TCR comes from a man in his thirties or forties with active or convalescent COVID-19. Sequenced input: peripheral blood.

The CDR3 DNA follows: TGTGCCAGCAGCCAAGAAATTGGTGGCAGGCCCCTGTTTTTT. Its protein is CASSQEIGGRPLFF. This chain uses TRBV3-1 (or the pseudogene TRBV3-2) with TRBJ1-4; D is undetermined. Trimming took off 0 bases at V and 14 bases at J, with 16 bases between the two ends. The CDR3 has 14 residues. The germline gives CDR1 LGHDT, CDR2 YNNKEL (reference sequence).